This note documents a single T cell receptor beta chain sequence. Its matching antigen is unknown. The germline V gene has CDR1 DFQATT and CDR2 SNEGSKA (reference sequence). V shed 3 bases and J shed 1 base, with 10 bases lying between them. This CDR3 spans 13 amino acids. Genomic DNA acted as the template from which TCR beta VDJ combination and CDR3 sequence profiling were carried out. A single record per CDR3 protein comes from TCRdb applying MiXCR to the reads. Of under 200,000 distinct CDR3 sequences listed, around 45% are singletons. These data are taken from a study of CD8+CD57+ T cells in acquired aplastic anemia. Study background: Sorted CD4+ and CD8+ cells yielded about 2.9 ug of DNA on average. CD4+ cells from healthy donors averaged about 10.8 million reads. Study conclusions and caveats: Patients shared 25 to 35 CD8+ CDR3 sequences with controls. CD8+ Simpson's diversity showed no significant patient-control difference.

The source material was sorted CD4+, CD8+, or CD8+CD57+ T cells (not recorded which) from PBMCs. The receptor was isolated from a human donor in good health. The chain joins TRBV20-1 to TRBJ2-7; D tentatively reads TRBD1 or TRBD2 (5 bases each). The chain's CDR3 is CSASGGGSYEQYF. The CDR3 coding sequence is TGCAGTGCTAGCGGTGGGGGATCCTACGAGCAGTACTTC.